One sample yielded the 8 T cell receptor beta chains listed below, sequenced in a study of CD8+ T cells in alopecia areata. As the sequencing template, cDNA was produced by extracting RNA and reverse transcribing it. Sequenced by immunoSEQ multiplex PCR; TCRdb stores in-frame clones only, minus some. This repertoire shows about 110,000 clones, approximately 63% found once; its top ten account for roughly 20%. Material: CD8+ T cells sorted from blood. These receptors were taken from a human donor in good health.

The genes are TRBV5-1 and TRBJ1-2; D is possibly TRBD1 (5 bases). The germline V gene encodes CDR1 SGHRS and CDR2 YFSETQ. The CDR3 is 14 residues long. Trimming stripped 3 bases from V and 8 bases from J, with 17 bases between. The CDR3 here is CASSSYGTGMGYTF. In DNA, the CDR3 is TGCGCCAGCAGCTCCTACGGGACCGGGATGGGCTACACCTTC.

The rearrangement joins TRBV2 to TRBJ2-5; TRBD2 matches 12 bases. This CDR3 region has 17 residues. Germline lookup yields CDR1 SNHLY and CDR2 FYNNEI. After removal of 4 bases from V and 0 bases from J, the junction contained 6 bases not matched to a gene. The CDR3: CASSALAGGSYQETQYF. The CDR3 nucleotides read TGTGCCAGCAGTGCCCTAGCGGGGGGGTCGTACCAAGAGACCCAGTACTTC.

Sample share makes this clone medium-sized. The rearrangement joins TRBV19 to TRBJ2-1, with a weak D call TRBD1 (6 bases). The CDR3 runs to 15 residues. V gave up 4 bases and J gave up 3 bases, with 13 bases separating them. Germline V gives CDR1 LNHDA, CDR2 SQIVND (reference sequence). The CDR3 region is CASSNPRTDYNEQFF. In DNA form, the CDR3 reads TGTGCCAGTAGTAACCCTCGGACAGACTACAATGAGCAGTTCTTC.

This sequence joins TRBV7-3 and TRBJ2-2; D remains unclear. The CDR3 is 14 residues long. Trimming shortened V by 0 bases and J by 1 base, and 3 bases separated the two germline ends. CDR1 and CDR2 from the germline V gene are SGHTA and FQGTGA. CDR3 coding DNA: TGTGCCAGCAGCTTAACGGGGAACACCGGGGAGCTGTTTTTT. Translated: CASSLTGNTGELFF.

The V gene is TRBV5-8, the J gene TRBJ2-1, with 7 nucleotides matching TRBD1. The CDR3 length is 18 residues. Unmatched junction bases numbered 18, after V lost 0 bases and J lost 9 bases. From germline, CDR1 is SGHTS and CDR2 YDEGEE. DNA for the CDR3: TGTGCCAGCAGCTTGGGGCAGGGGGTCGTTGTTGGTTTGAGTGAGCAGTTCTTC. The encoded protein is CASSLGQGVVVGLSEQFF.

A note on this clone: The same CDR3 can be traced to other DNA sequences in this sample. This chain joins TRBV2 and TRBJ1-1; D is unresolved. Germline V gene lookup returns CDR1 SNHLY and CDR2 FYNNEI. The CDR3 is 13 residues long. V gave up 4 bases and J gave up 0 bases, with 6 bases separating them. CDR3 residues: CASSARLNTEAFF. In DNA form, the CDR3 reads TGTGCCAGCAGTGCCAGGCTGAACACTGAAGCTTTCTTT.

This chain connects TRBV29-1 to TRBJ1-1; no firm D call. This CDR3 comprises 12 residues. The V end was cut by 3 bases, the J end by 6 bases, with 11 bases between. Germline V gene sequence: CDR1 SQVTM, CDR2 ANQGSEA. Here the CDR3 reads CSVDANGAEAFF. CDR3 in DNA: TGCAGCGTTGATGCAAATGGTGCTGAAGCTTTCTTT.

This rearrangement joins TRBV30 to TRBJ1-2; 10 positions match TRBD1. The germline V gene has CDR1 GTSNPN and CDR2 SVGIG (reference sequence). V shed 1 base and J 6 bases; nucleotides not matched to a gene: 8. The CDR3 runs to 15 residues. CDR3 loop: CAWSEGTGDNDGYTF. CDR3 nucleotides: TGTGCCTGGAGTGAAGGGACAGGGGATAATGATGGCTACACCTTC. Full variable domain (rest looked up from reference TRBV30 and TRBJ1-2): SQTIHQWPATLVQPVGSPLSLECTVEGTSNPNLYWYRQAAGRGLQLLFYSVGIGQISSEVPQNLSASRPQDRQFILSSKKLLLSDSGFYLCAWSEGTGDNDGYTFGSGTRLTVV.